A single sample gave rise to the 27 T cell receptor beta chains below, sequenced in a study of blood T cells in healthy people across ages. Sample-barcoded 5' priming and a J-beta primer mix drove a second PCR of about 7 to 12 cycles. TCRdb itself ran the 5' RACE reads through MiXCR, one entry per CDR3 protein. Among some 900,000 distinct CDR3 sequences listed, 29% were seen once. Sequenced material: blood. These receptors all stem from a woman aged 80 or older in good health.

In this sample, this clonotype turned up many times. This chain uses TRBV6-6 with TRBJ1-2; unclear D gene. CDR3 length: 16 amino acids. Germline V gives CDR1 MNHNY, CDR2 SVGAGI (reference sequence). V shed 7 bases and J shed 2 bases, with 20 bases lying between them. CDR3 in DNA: TGTGCCAGCACCGAGTTAGGGAACGGGGAGAACTATGGCTACACCTTC. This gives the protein CASTELGNGENYGYTF.

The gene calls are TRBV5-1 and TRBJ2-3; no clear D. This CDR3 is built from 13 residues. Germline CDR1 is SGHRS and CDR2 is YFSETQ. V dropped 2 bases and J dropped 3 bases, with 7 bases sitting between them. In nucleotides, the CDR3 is TGCGCCAGCAGCTTCCCTAGAACAGATACGCAGTATTTT. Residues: CASSFPRTDTQYF.

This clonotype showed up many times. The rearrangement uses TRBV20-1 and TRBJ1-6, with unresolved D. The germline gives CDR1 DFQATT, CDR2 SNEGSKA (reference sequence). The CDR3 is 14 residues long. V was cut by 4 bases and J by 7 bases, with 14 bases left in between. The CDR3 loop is CSANTGRLNSPLHF. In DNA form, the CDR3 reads TGCAGTGCTAATACCGGCAGGCTGAATTCACCCCTCCACTTT.

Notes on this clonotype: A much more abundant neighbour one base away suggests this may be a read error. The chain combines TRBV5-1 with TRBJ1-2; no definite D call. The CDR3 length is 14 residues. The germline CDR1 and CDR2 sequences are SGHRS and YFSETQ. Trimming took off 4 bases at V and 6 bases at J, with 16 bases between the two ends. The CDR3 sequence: CASSPATGIHGYTF. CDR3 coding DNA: TGCGCCAGCAGCCCAGCGACGGGGATCCATGGCTACACCTTC.

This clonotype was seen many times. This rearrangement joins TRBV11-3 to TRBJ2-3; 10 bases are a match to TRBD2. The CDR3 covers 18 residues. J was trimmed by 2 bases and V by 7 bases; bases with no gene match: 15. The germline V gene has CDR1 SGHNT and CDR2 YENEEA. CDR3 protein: CASTPVASGGLFTDTQYF. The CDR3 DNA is TGTGCCAGCACCCCGGTGGCTAGCGGGGGCCTATTCACAGATACGCAGTATTTT.

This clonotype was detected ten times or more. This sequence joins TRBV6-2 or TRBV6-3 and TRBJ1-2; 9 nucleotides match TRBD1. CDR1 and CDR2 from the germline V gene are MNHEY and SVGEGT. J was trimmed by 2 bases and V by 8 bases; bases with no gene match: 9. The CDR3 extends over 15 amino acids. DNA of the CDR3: TGTGCCAGCGGCTCTACGACAGGGGGGAACTATGGCTACACCTTC. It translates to CASGSTTGGNYGYTF.

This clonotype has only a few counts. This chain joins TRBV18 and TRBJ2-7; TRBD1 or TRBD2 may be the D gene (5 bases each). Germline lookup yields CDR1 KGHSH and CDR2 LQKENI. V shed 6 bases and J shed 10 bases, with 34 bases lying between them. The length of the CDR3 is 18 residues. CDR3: CASSLRGTIVEFQETQYF. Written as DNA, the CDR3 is TGTGCCAGCTCCCTCAGAGGGACGATCGTAGAGTTCCAAGAGACTCAGTACTTC.

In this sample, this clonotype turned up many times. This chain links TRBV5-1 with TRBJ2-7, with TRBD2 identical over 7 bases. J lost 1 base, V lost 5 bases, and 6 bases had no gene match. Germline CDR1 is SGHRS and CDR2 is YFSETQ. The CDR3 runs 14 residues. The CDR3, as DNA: TGCGCCAGCAGTCTGTGGGAGGGGTCCTACGAGCAGTACTTC. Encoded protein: CASSLWEGSYEQYF.

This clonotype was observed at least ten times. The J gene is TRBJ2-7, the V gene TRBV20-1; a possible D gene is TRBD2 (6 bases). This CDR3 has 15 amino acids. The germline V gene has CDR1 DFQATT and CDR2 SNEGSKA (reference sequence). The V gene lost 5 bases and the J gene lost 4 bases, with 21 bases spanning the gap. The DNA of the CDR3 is TGCAGTGCTCCCTTGGGAGGCAGCCGGGGTTACGAGCAGTACTTC. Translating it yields CSAPLGGSRGYEQYF.

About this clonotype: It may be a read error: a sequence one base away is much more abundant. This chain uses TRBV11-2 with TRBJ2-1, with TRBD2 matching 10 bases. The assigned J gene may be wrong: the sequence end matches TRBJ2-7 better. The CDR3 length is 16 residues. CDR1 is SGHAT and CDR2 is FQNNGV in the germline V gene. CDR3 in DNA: TGTGCCAGCAGCTTAAGGTTCAGCGGGGGGGCTGATGAGCAGTACTTC. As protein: CASSLRFSGGADEQYF.

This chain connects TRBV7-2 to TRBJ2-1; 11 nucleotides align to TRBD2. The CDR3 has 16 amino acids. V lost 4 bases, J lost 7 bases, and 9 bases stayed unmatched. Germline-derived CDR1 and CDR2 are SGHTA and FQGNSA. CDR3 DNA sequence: TGTGCCAGCAGCTCCCACTCCTCTAGCGGGGGGAATGAGCAGTTCTTC. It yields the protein CASSSHSSSGGNEQFF.

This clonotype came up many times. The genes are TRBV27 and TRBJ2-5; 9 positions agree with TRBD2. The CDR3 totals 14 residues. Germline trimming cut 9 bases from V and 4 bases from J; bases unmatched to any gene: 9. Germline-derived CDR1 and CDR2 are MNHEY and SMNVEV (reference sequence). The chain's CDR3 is CARSGGGAGETQYF. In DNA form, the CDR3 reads TGTGCCAGGTCTGGCGGGGGGGCGGGAGAGACCCAGTACTTC.

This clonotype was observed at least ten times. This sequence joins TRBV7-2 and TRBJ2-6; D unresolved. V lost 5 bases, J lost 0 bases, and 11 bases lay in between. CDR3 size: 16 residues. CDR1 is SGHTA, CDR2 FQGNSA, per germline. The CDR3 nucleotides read TGTGCCAGCAGCCCCCGTTTCTCCTCTGGGGCCAACGTCCTGACTTTC. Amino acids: CASSPRFSSGANVLTF.

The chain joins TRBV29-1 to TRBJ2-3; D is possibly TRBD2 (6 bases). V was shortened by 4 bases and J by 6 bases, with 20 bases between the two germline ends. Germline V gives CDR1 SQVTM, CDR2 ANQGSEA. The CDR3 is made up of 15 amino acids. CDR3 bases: TGCAGCGTTGGCCGAGAGGTTGGTGCGGGGGATACGCAGTATTTT. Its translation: CSVGREVGAGDTQYF.

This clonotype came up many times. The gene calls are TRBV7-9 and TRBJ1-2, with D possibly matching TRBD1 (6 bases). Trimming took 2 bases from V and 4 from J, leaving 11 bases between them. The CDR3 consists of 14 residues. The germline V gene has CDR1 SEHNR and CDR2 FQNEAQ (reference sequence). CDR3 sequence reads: CASSLQGFGYGYTF. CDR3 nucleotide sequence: TGTGCCAGCAGCTTACAGGGGTTTGGCTATGGCTACACCTTC. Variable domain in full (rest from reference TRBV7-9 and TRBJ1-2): DTGVSQNPRHKITKRGQNVTFRCDPISEHNRLYWYRQTLGQGPEFLTYFQNEAQLEKSRLLSDRFSAERPKGSFSTLEIQRTEQGDSAMYLCASSLQGFGYGYTFGSGTRLTVV.

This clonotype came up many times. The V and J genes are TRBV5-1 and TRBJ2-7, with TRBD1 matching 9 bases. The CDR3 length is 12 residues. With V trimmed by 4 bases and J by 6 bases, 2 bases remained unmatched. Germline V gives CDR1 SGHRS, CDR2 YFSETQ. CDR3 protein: CASSATGGEQYF. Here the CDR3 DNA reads TGCGCCAGCAGCGCGACAGGGGGCGAGCAGTACTTC.

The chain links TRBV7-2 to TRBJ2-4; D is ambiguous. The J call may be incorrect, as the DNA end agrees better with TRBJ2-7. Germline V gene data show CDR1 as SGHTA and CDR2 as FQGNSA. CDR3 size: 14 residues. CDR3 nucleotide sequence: TGTGCCAGCAGCTCGCAAAGTGGGACCTACGAGCAGTACTTC. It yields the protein CASSSQSGTYEQYF.

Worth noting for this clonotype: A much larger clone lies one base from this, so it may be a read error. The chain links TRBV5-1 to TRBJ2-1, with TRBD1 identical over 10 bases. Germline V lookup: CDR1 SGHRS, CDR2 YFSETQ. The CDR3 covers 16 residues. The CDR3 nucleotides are TGCGCCAGCAGATTGGGGACAGGGGACTCCCACAATGAGCAGTTCTTC. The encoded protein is CASRLGTGDSHNEQFF.

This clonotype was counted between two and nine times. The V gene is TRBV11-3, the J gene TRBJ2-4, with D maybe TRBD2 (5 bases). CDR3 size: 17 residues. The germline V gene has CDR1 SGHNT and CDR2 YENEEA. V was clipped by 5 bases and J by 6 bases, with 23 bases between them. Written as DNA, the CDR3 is TGTGCCAGCAGCCCAGACCCCACGGGCCGGGGTAGAAACATTCAGTACTTC. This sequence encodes CASSPDPTGRGRNIQYF.

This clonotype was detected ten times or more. The CDR3 reads CASSMNAGTGEETQYF. CDR3 coding DNA: TGTGCCAGCTCAATGAACGCCGGGACAGGGGAAGAGACCCAGTACTTC. This chain joins TRBV18 and TRBJ2-5; 10 nucleotides match TRBD1. Germline values: CDR1 KGHSH, CDR2 LQKENI. V shed 5 bases and J 3 bases; nucleotides not matched to a gene: 9. This CDR3 contains 16 residues.

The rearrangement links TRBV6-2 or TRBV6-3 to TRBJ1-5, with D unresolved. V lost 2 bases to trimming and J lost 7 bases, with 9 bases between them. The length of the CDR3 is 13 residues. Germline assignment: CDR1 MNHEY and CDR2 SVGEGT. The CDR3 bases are TGTGCCAGCAGTTACGTTGCAGGACAGCCCCAGCATTTT. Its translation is CASSYVAGQPQHF.

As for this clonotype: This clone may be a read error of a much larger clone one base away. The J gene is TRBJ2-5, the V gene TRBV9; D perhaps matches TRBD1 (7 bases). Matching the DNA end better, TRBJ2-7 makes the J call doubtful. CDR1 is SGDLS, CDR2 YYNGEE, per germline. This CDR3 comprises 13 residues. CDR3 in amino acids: CASSTRRDSEQYF. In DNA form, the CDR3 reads TGTGCCAGCAGCACAAGGAGGGACAGCGAGCAGTACTTC.

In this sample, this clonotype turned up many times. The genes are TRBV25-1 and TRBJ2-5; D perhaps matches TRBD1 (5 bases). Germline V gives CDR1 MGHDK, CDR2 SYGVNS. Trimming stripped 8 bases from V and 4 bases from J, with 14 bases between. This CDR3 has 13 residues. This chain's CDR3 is CASGQTTSETQYF. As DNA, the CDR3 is TGTGCCAGCGGACAAACGACTTCAGAGACCCAGTACTTC.

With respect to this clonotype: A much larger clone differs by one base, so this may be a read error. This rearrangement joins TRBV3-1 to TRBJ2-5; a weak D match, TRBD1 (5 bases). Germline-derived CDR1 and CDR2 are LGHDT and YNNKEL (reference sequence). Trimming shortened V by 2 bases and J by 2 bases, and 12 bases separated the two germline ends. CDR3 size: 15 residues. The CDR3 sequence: CASSQPAGNQETQYF. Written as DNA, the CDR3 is TGTGCCAGCAGCCAACCGGCAGGGAATCAAGAGACCCAGTACTTC.

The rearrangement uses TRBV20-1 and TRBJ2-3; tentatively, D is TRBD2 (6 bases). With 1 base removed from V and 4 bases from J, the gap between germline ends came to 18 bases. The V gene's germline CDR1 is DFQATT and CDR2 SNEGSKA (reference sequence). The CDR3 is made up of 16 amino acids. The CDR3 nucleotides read TGCAGTGCTAGAGGATGGGATTGGAGGGTCGCAGATACGCAGTATTTT. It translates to CSARGWDWRVADTQYF.

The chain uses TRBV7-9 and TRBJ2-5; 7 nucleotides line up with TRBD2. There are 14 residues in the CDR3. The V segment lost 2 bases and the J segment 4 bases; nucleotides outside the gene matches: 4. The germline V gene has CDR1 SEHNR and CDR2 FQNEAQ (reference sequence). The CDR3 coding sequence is TGTGCCAGCAGCTTACGACTAGCCGCAGAGACCCAGTACTTC. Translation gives CASSLRLAAETQYF.

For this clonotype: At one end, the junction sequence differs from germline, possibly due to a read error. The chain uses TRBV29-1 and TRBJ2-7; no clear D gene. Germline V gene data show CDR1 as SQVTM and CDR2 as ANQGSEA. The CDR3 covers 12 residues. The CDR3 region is CSVEGPFPQQYF. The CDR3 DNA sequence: TGCAGCGTGGAAGGACCGTTCCCGCAGCAGTACTTC.